One TCR beta chain is described in this entry. No antigen is known for it. The record originates from a study of Tregs in tolerant kidney transplant recipients. The CDR3 spans 16 residues. Germline CDR1 is SGHVS and CDR2 is FQNEAQ. Unmatched junction bases numbered 10, after V lost 1 base and J lost 5 bases. Study outcomes and limitations: Biological reproducibility was not directly addressed, but technical replication error appeared minimal.

The assay was immunoSEQ multiplex PCR, and TCRdb's table has in-frame clones only and misses some. The table lists 68,000 or so clones, 65% to 85% of them singletons, with approximately 4% in the top ten. This rearrangement joins TRBV7-8 to TRBJ2-7; 8 positions agree with TRBD2. The source material was CD4+ T cells from blood. The sequence was obtained from a human donor in good health. The CDR3 DNA is TGTGCCAGCAGCTTAGTCCTAGCGGGTTGGGCTCACGAGCAGTACTTC. Translating gives CASSLVLAGWAHEQYF.